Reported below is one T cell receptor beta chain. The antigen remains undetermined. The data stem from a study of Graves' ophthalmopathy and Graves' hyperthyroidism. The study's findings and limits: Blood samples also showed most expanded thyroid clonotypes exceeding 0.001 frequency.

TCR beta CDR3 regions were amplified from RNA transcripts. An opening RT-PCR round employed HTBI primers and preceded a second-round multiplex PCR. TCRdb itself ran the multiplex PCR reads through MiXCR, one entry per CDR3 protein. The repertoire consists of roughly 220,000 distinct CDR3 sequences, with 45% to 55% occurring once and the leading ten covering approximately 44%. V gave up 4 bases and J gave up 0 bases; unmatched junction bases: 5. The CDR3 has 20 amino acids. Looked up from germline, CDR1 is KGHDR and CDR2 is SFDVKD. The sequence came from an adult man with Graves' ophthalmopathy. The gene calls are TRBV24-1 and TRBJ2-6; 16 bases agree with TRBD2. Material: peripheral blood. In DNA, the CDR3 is TGTGCCACCAGTGACACGGGACTAGCGGGAGGGCCCTCTGGGGCCAACGTCCTGACTTTC. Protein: CATSDTGLAGGPSGANVLTF.